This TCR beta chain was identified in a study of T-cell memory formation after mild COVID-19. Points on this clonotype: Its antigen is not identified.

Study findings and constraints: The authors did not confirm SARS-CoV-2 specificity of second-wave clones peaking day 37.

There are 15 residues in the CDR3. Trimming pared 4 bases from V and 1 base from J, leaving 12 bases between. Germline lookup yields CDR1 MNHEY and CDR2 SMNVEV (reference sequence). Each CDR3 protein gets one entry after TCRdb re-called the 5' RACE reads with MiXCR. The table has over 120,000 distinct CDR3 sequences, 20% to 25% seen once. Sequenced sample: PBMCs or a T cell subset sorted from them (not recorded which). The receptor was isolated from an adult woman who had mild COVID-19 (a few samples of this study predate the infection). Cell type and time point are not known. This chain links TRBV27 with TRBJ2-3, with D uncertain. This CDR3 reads CASSSLVSRTDTQYF. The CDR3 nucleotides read TGTGCCAGCAGTTCCCTGGTCTCGCGCACAGATACGCAGTATTTT.